This T cell receptor beta chain was sequenced for a study of PD-L1 blockade in urothelial cancer. Overall study: Patients commenced atezolizumab at some point between 2014 and 2015, and it was given at 1,200 mg intravenously every 3 weeks. Blood was tested 3 weeks (second dose) and 6 weeks into treatment. Male patients with bladder-origin urothelial cancer numbered most of the 29.

Noted time point: peripheral blood 6 weeks after treatment start. Patients had urothelial carcinoma that was locally advanced or metastatic. The assay was immunoSEQ multiplex PCR, and TCRdb's table has in-frame clones only and misses some. The table shows around 40,000 clones, with more than 75% occurring only once. With 5 bases clipped from V and 4 bases from J, the junction kept 7 bases outside the gene matches. This CDR3 is built from 15 residues. Germline lookup yields CDR1 SGHAT and CDR2 FQNNGV. The sequence was collected from a man aged 55 to 69 with urothelial cancer. The V call is TRBV11-2, the J call TRBJ2-1; TRBD1 matches 8 bases. The sequencing here drew on PBMCs, taken around atezolizumab (anti-PD-L1) treatment. The CDR3 DNA follows: TGTGCCAGCAGCACCGACAGGGGTGAGTACAATGAGCAGTTCTTC. Residues: CASSTDRGEYNEQFF.